The clone carrying this TCR beta chain was detected many times. The antigen is undetermined. The sample comes from a study of T-cell reconstitution after alpha-beta-depleted transplantation in children. Study-wide results and limits: TCRbeta diversity was high at day 60 in some patients (a result of surviving recipient T cells and thymic progenitors). Expanded graft clones numbering several hundred reportedly gave rise to alpha-beta T cells about two months after transplant. Among T cells one year after transplant, newly produced cells accounted for most counts and diversity.

The germline gives CDR1 DFQATT, CDR2 SNEGSKA (reference sequence). CDR3 length: 13 amino acids. Trimming took off 3 bases at V and 6 bases at J, with 11 bases between the two ends. Using unique molecular identifiers, the investigators prepared the TCRbeta library. Via MiXCR, TCRdb re-called the PCR reads, giving one row per CDR3 protein. The table lists over 450,000 distinct CDR3 sequences, about 10% of them singletons. The V and J genes are TRBV20-1 and TRBJ2-2; a weak D match, TRBD2 (6 bases). This sequence originates from a child aged 2 to 15 with inherited bone marrow failure, due to receive a stem cell transplant. The sequencing used PBMCs, collected before TCRalphabeta/CD19-depleted stem cell transplant. CDR3 in amino acids: CSASGSSAGELFF. CDR3 DNA sequence: TGCAGTGCTAGCGGGAGTTCGGCCGGGGAGCTGTTTTTT.